The 22 T cell receptor beta chains reported below all come from one sample, sequenced in a study of blood T cell repertoires in COVID-19. Repertoires were generated with immunoSEQ multiplex PCR, while TCRdb's copy carries only in-frame clones and drops some. The sample has about 120,000 clones, roughly 90% seen once; the top ten hold approximately 8%. The sequencing sample was made of peripheral blood. These receptors were taken from a man over 45 with acute or convalescent COVID-19.

This chain joins TRBV9 and TRBJ1-6; D ambiguous. There are 17 residues in the CDR3. V lost 0 bases, J lost 7 bases, and 17 bases lay in between. Germline V gene sequence: CDR1 SGDLS, CDR2 YYNGEE. The CDR3 DNA is TGTGCCAGCAGCGTAGATCGGGGAACCTCCAAGAATTCACCCCTCCACTTT. It encodes CASSVDRGTSKNSPLHF.

V gene TRBV30 combines with J gene TRBJ1-3; TRBD1 might be the D (6 bases). This CDR3 is 13 amino acids long. Germline CDR1 and CDR2: GTSNPN and SVGIG (reference sequence). CDR3 sequence reads: CASRGSSGNTIYF. The CDR3 nucleotides read TGTGCGAGCAGGGGAAGCTCTGGAAACACCATATATTTT.

The chain combines TRBV28 with TRBJ1-2, with D possibly being TRBD1 (5 bases). The CDR3 is made up of 15 amino acids. Trimming left V 7 bases short and J 3 bases short, with 18 bases between. Germline CDR1 reads MDHEN; CDR2 reads SYDVKM. The CDR3 DNA follows: TGTGCCAGCAACCAGGGAGGGCAGGCCCACTATGGCTACACCTTC. The encoded protein is CASNQGGQAHYGYTF.

V gene TRBV5-1 combines with J gene TRBJ1-5, with 8 bases aligning to TRBD1. From germline, CDR1 is SGHRS and CDR2 YFSETQ. The CDR3 has 16 residues. V dropped 2 bases and J dropped 0; count of bases not matched to a gene: 4. CDR3 nucleotide sequence: TGCGCCAGCAGCTTAGGGACAGGCTATAGCAATCAGCCCCAGCATTTT. It translates to CASSLGTGYSNQPQHF.

The J gene is TRBJ2-7, the V gene TRBV13, with a weak D call TRBD2 (6 bases). This CDR3 region has 18 residues. Deletions cut 7 bases from V and 5 bases from J, with 30 bases between. CDR1 is PRHDT and CDR2 is FYEKMQ in the germline V gene (reference sequence). The CDR3 region has the DNA TGTGCCAGCAAATTAGGAGGGAGAGACACCTATCAATCCGACGAGCAGTACTTC. Protein sequence: CASKLGGRDTYQSDEQYF. Drawing the rest from reference TRBV13 and TRBJ2-7, the complete variable domain is AAGVIQSPRHLIKEKRETATLKCYPIPRHDTVYWYQQGPGQDPQFLISFYEKMQSDKGSIPDRFSAQQFSDYHSELNMSSLELGDSALYFCASKLGGRDTYQSDEQYFGPGTRLTVT.

J is TRBJ2-5 and V is TRBV5-4; the D gene is possibly TRBD2 (6 bases). Per germline, CDR1 SGHNT and CDR2 YYREEE (reference sequence). The CDR3 has 16 amino acids. V lost 3 bases and J 4 bases, leaving 19 bases between the germline ends. The CDR3 bases are TGTGCCAGCAGCTCCGAGACTAGTAGGATGCGAGAGACCCAGTACTTC. Its translation: CASSSETSRMRETQYF. The full variable domain, its missing parts supplied by reference TRBV5-4 and TRBJ2-5, is ETGVTQSPTHLIKTRGQQVTLRCSSQSGHNTVSWYQQALGQGPQFIFQYYREEENGRGNFPPRFSGLQFPNYSSELNVNALELDDSALYLCASSSETSRMRETQYFGPGTRLLVL.

The chain couples TRBV2 to TRBJ1-1; 7 nucleotides align to TRBD1. The V gene's germline CDR1 is SNHLY and CDR2 FYNNEI. V was clipped by 6 bases and J by 1 base; unmatched bases: 5. The CDR3 runs 14 residues. CDR3 residues: CASRTTGRNTEAFF. CDR3 DNA sequence: TGTGCCAGCAGGACGACAGGGAGGAACACTGAAGCTTTCTTT.

The chain joins TRBV24-1 to TRBJ2-7; D possibly corresponds to TRBD2 (5 bases). The CDR3 has 13 residues. Germline V lookup: CDR1 KGHDR, CDR2 SFDVKD. Trimming took off 1 base at V and 5 bases at J, with 8 bases between the two ends. This chain's CDR3 is CATSDLRGNEQYF. In nucleotides, the CDR3 is TGTGCCACCAGTGATTTACGGGGTAACGAGCAGTACTTC.

The chain is built from TRBV7-8 and TRBJ2-1; D not resolved. The germline gives CDR1 SGHVS, CDR2 FQNEAQ. V was shortened by 4 bases and J by 0 bases, with 10 bases between the two germline ends. The CDR3 is 15 amino acids. The CDR3 spells CASSSRRPSYNEQFF. CDR3 DNA: TGTGCCAGCAGCTCGCGGCGGCCCTCCTACAATGAGCAGTTCTTC.

The genes are TRBV20-1 and TRBJ1-1; no clear D gene. The germline gives CDR1 DFQATT, CDR2 SNEGSKA (reference sequence). The CDR3 loop spans 11 amino acids. Trimming left V 5 bases short and J 2 bases short, with 6 bases between. This CDR3 is CSAEDNTEAFF. Written as DNA, the CDR3 is TGCAGTGCTGAGGATAACACTGAAGCTTTCTTT.

The chain carries TRBV7-2 and TRBJ1-5; the D gene is possibly TRBD1 (6 bases). CDR1 and CDR2 from the germline V gene are SGHTA and FQGNSA. The CDR3 is 12 amino acids. Between the trimmed V and J ends, which lost 3 bases and 7 bases, there was a span of 7 bases. DNA for the CDR3: TGTGCCAGCAGCTTTAGGGGGCAGCCCCAGCATTTT. Translation gives CASSFRGQPQHF.

This chain links TRBV6-5 with TRBJ2-7; 10 nucleotides align to TRBD2. The CDR3 sequence is 13 residues long. Trimming cost V 6 bases and J 6 bases; bases outside gene matches: 5. The germline V gene encodes CDR1 MNHEY and CDR2 SVGAGI. CDR3 protein: CASSLAGDREQYF. CDR3 DNA: TGTGCCAGCAGCCTAGCGGGAGATCGCGAGCAGTACTTC.

The V call is TRBV7-9, the J call TRBJ2-1, with D possibly matching TRBD1 (7 bases). The germline gives CDR1 SEHNR, CDR2 FQNEAQ (reference sequence). Trimming removed 2 bases at V and 2 bases at J, with 10 bases between. This CDR3 has 15 residues. CDR3 sequence reads: CASSLRRGPYNEQFF. DNA for the CDR3: TGTGCCAGCAGCTTAAGGAGGGGGCCCTACAATGAGCAGTTCTTC.

This clone was found a few times. The chain has TRBV21-1 and TRBJ2-1; the table gives TRBD2 as D, unverified against the DNA. TRBV21-1 is a documented pseudogene. The CDR3 extends over 13 amino acids. The CDR3 DNA reads as TGTGCCAGCAGCGCCCAGACTAGGCGGGAGCAGTTCTTC. Translation gives CASSAQTRREQFF.

The chain combines TRBV7-9 with TRBJ2-2, with D possibly TRBD2 on 6 matching bases. In germline, CDR1 is SEHNR, CDR2 FQNEAQ (reference sequence). This CDR3 region has 15 residues. V lost 5 bases, J lost 7 bases, and 17 bases lay in between. CDR3 nucleotides: TGTGCCAGCAGCCTCCGACTAGGTCCGGGCGGGGAGCTGTTTTTT. Its translation is CASSLRLGPGGELFF. The whole variable domain, filled in from reference TRBV7-9 and TRBJ2-2, reads DTGVSQNPRHKITKRGQNVTFRCDPISEHNRLYWYRQTLGQGPEFLTYFQNEAQLEKSRLLSDRFSAERPKGSFSTLEIQRTEQGDSAMYLCASSLRLGPGGELFFGEGSRLTVL.

This clone was recorded once. The chain carries TRBV5-1 and TRBJ1-6; D gene ambiguous. CDR1 is SGHRS and CDR2 is YFSETQ in the germline V gene. CDR3 length equals 14 residues. Trimming removed 4 bases at V and 4 bases at J, with 9 bases between. Here the CDR3 reads CASSQAGYNSPLHF. CDR3 sequence (DNA): TGCGCCAGCAGCCAGGCAGGATATAATTCACCCCTCCACTTT.

This chain uses TRBV24-1 with TRBJ2-2; the D gene is possibly TRBD1 (6 bases). Germline lookup yields CDR1 KGHDR and CDR2 SFDVKD. Trimming left V 3 bases short and J 7 bases short, with 11 bases between. The CDR3 extends over 14 amino acids. The CDR3 region is CATSDPAGVGELFF. The DNA of the CDR3 is TGTGCCACCAGTGATCCAGCAGGGGTCGGGGAGCTGTTTTTT.

The genes are TRBV7-9 and TRBJ1-1, with 7 nucleotides matching TRBD1. CDR3 length: 14 residues. The V gene end was trimmed by 5 bases and the J gene end by 4 bases; junction bases not matched to a gene: 7. CDR1 SEHNR and CDR2 FQNEAQ come from the germline V gene (reference sequence). This CDR3 reads CASSTPAGGTEAFF. The CDR3 coding sequence is TGTGCCAGCAGCACACCTGCAGGGGGCACTGAAGCTTTCTTT. The complete variable domain, with remaining parts taken from reference TRBV7-9 and TRBJ1-1, reads DTGVSQNPRHKITKRGQNVTFRCDPISEHNRLYWYRQTLGQGPEFLTYFQNEAQLEKSRLLSDRFSAERPKGSFSTLEIQRTEQGDSAMYLCASSTPAGGTEAFFGQGTRLTVV.

The sample holds one count of this clone. The chain recombines TRBV11-3 with TRBJ2-7, with 9 bases fitting TRBD1. CDR3 size: 18 residues. V shed 0 bases, J shed 2 bases, and the junction held 11 bases outside the gene matches. CDR1 and CDR2 from the germline V gene are SGHNT and YENEEA. In DNA form, the CDR3 reads TGTGCCAGCAGCTTAGAGAAACAAGGGGGACAGGGCACCTACGAGCAGTACTTC. This translates into CASSLEKQGGQGTYEQYF.

This chain links TRBV9 with TRBJ2-3, with 9 positions matching TRBD2. The germline gives CDR1 SGDLS, CDR2 YYNGEE. Trimming took 0 bases from V and 1 from J; bases not matched to a gene: 21. This CDR3 region has 22 residues. CDR3 in amino acids: CASSVDPITAGGPVRGTDTQYF. DNA for the CDR3: TGTGCCAGCAGCGTAGACCCTATAACAGCGGGAGGTCCTGTCCGGGGCACAGATACGCAGTATTTT.

This sequence joins TRBV30 and TRBJ2-7, with D hard to call. CDR1 and CDR2 (germline): GTSNPN, SVGIG (reference sequence). The V gene lost 1 base and the J gene lost 3 bases, with 13 bases spanning the gap. CDR3 size: 14 residues. CDR3 bases: TGTGCCTGGAGTGCTGATAGGCCAGGCTACGAGCAGTACTTC. It is translated as CAWSADRPGYEQYF. Based on the CDR3 plus reference TRBV30 and TRBJ2-7, the full variable domain is SQTIHQWPATLVQPVGSPLSLECTVEGTSNPNLYWYRQAAGRGLQLLFYSVGIGQISSEVPQNLSASRPQDRQFILSSKKLLLSDSGFYLCAWSADRPGYEQYFGPGTRLTVT.

The chain carries TRBV6-5 and TRBJ2-5, with D possibly being TRBD2 (5 bases). The CDR3 loop spans 14 amino acids. With 0 bases removed from V and 2 bases from J, the gap between germline ends came to 7 bases. CDR1 MNHEY and CDR2 SVGAGI come from the germline V gene. The CDR3 protein is CASSYSTIQETQYF. CDR3 DNA: TGTGCCAGCAGTTACTCGACTATTCAAGAGACCCAGTACTTC.